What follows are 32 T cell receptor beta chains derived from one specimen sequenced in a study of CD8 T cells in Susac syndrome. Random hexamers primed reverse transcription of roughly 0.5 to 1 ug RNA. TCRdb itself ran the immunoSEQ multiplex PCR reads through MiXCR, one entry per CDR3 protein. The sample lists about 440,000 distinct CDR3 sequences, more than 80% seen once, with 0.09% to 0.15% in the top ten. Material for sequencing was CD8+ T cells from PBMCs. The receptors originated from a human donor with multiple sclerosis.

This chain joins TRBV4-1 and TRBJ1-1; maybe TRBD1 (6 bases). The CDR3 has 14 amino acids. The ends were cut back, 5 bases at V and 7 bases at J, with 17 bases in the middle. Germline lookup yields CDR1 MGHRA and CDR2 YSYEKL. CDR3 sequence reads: CASSFGEGVYEAFF. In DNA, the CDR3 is TGCGCCAGCAGCTTCGGGGAGGGGGTTTATGAAGCTTTCTTT.

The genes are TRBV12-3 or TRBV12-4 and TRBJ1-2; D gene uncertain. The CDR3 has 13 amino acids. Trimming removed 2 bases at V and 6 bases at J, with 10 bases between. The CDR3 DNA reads TGTGCCAGCAGTTTATCGAGTGGAAATGGCTACACCTTC. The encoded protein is CASSLSSGNGYTF.

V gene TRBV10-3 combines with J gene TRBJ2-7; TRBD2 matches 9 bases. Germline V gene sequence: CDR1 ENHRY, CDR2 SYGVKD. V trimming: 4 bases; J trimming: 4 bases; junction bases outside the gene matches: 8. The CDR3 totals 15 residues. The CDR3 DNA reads TGTGCCATCAGTGTTAGCGGGAGTGGTATATACGAGCAGTACTTC. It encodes CAISVSGSGIYEQYF.

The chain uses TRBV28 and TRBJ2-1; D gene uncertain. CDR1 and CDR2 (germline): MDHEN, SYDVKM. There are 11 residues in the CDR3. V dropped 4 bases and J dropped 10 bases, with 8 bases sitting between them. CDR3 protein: CASSSTWEQFF. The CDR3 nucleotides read TGTGCCAGCAGTTCTACTTGGGAGCAGTTCTTC.

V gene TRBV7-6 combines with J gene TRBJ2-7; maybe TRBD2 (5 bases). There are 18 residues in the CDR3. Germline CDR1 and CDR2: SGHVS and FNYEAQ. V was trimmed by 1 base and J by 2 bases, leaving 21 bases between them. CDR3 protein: CASSLVFLGSGVPYEQYF. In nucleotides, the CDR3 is TGTGCCAGCAGCTTAGTTTTTTTGGGGAGCGGCGTACCCTACGAGCAGTACTTC.

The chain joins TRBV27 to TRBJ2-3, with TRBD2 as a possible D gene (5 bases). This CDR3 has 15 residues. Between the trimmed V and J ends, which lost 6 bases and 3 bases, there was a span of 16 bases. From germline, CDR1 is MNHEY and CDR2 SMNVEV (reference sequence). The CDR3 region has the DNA TGTGCCAGCAGAGCCGAGTGGGAGCTAACAGATACGCAGTATTTT. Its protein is CASRAEWELTDTQYF.

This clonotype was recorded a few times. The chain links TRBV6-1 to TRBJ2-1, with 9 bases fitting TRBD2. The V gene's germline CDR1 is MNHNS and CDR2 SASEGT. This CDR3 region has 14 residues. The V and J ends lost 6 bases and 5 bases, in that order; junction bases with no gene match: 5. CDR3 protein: CASSYSGGNNEQFF. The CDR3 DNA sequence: TGTGCCAGCAGCTATAGCGGGGGCAACAATGAGCAGTTCTTC.

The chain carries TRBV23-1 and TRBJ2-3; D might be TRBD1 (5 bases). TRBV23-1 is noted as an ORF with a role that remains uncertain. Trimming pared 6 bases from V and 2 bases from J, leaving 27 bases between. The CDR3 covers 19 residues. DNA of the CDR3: TGCGCCAGCAGCCCCGAACCTCGTTTTGGCAGGGATCCCACAGATACGCAGTATTTT. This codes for CASSPEPRFGRDPTDTQYF.

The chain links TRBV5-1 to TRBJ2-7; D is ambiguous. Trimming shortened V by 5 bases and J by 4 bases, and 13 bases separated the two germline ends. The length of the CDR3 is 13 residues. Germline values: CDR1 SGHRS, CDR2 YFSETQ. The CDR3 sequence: CASRAGLSYEQYF. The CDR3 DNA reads TGCGCCAGCAGGGCAGGCCTCTCATACGAGCAGTACTTC.

In DNA form, the CDR3 reads TGTGCCAGCAGTGAATGTAACCCTTGTTTGACTGAAGCTTTCTTT. Protein sequence: CASSECNPCLTEAFF. This chain joins TRBV25-1 and TRBJ1-1; D gene uncertain. This CDR3 spans 15 amino acids. The V end was cut by 1 base, the J end by 5 bases, with 14 bases between. CDR1 is MGHDK, CDR2 SYGVNS, per germline.

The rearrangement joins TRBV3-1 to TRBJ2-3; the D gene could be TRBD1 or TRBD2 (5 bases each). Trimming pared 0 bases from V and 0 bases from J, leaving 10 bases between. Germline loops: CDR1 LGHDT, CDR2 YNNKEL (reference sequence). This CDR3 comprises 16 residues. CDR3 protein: CASSQEDGASTDTQYF. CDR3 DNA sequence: TGTGCCAGCAGCCAAGAAGACGGGGCCAGCACAGATACGCAGTATTTT.

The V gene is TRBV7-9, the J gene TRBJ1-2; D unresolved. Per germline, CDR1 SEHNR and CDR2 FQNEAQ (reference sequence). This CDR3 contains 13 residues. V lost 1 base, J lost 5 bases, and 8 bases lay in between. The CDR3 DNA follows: TGTGCCAGCAGCTTAGACACAGTTTATGGCTACACCTTC. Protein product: CASSLDTVYGYTF.

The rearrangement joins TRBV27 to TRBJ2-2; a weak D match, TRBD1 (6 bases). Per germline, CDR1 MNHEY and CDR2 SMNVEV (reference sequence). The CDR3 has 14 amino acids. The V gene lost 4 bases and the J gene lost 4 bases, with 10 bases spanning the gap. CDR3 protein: CASSSGTTTGELFF. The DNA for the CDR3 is TGTGCCAGCAGTTCTGGGACAACCACCGGGGAGCTGTTTTTT.

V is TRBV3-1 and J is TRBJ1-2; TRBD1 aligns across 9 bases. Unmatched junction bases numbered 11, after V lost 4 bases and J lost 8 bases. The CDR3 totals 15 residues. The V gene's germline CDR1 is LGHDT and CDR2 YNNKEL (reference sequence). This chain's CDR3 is CASSRETGGFEGYTF. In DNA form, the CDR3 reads TGTGCCAGCAGCCGCGAGACAGGGGGGTTCGAGGGCTACACCTTC.

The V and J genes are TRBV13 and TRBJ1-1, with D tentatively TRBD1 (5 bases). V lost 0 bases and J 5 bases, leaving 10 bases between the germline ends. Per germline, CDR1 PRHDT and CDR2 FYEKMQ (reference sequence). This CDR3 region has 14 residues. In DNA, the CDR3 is TGTGCCAGCAGCTTAGGGGCAGGGTGGACTGAAGCTTTCTTT. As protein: CASSLGAGWTEAFF.

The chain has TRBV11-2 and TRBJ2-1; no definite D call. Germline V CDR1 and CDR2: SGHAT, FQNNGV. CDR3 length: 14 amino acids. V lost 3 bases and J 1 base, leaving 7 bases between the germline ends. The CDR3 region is CASSFGRSYNEQFF. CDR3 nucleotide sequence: TGTGCCAGCAGCTTTGGGCGATCCTACAATGAGCAGTTCTTC.

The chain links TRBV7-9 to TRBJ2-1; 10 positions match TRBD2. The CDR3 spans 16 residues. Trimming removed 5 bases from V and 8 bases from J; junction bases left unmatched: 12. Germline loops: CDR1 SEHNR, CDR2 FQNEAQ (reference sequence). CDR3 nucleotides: TGTGCCAGCAGCCTAGGGACTAGCGAATATTTGGATGAGCAGTTCTTC. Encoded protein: CASSLGTSEYLDEQFF.

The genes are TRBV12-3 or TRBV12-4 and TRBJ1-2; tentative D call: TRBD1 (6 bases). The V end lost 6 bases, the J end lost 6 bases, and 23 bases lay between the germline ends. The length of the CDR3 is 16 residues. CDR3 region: CASSGPAGTPTHGYTF. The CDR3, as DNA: TGTGCCAGCAGCGGACCGGCCGGGACACCAACCCATGGCTACACCTTC.

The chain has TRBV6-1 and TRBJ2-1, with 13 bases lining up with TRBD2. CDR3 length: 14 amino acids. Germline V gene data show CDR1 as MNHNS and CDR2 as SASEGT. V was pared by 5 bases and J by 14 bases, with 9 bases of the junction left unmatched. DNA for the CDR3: TGTGCCAGCAGTCCTTGGACTAGCGGGAGCCAGGAGTTCTTC. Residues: CASSPWTSGSQEFF.

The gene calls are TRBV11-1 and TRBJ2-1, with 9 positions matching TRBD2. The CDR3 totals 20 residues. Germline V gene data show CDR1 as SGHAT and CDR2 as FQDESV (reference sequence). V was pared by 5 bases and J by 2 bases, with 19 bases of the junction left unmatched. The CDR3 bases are TGTGCCAGCAGCCCCGGGGCGATCGGGCTGGTAGCGGGGGCCTACAATGAGCAGTTCTTC. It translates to CASSPGAIGLVAGAYNEQFF.

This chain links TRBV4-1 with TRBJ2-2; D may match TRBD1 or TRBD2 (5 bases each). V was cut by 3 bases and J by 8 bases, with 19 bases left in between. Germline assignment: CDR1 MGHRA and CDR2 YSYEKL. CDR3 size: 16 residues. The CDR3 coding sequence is TGCGCCAGCAGCCAGGACGGGGCGAATATAGCGGGGGAGCTGTTTTTT. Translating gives CASSQDGANIAGELFF.

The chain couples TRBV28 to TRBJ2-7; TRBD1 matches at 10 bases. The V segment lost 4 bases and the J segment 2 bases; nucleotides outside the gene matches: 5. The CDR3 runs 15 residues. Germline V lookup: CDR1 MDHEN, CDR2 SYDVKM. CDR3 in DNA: TGTGCCAGCAGTTCCGGGACAGGGGTAGCCTACGAGCAGTACTTC. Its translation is CASSSGTGVAYEQYF. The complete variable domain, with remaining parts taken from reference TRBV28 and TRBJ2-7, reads DVKVTQSSRYLVKRTGEKVFLECVQDMDHENMFWYRQDPGLGLRLIYFSYDVKMKEKGDIPEGYSVSREKKERFSLILESASTNQTSMYLCASSSGTGVAYEQYFGPGTRLTVT.

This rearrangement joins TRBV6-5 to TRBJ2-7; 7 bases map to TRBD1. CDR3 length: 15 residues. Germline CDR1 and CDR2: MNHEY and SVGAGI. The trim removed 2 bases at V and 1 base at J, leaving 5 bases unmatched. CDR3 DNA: TGTGCCAGCAGTTACCCAACGACAGGGTCCTACGAGCAGTACTTC. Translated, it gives CASSYPTTGSYEQYF.

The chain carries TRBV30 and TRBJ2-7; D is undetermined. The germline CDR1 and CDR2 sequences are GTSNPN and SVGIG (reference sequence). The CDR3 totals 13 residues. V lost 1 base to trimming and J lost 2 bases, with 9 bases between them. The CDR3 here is CAWSAGDTYEQYF. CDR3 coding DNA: TGTGCCTGGAGTGCCGGCGATACCTACGAGCAGTACTTC. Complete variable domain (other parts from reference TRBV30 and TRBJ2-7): SQTIHQWPATLVQPVGSPLSLECTVEGTSNPNLYWYRQAAGRGLQLLFYSVGIGQISSEVPQNLSASRPQDRQFILSSKKLLLSDSGFYLCAWSAGDTYEQYFGPGTRLTVT.

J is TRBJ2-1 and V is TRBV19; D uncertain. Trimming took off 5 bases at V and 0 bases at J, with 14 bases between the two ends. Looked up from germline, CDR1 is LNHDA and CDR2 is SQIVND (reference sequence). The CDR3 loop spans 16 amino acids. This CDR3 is CASSFSLGSSYNEQFF. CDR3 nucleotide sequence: TGTGCCAGTAGTTTTAGCCTAGGCAGCTCCTACAATGAGCAGTTCTTC.

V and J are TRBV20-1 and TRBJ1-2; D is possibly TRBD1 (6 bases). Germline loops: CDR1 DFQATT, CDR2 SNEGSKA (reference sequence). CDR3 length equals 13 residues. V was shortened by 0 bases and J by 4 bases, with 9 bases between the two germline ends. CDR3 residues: CSARDGGAYGYTF. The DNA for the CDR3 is TGCAGTGCTAGAGATGGGGGGGCCTATGGCTACACCTTC.

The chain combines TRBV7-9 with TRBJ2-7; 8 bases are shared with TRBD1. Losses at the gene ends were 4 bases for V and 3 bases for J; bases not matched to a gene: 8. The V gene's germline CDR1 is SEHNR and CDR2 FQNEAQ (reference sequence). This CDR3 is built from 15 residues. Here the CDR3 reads CASSSTGQGYYEQYF. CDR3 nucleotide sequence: TGTGCCAGCAGCTCCACTGGACAGGGATACTACGAGCAGTACTTC.

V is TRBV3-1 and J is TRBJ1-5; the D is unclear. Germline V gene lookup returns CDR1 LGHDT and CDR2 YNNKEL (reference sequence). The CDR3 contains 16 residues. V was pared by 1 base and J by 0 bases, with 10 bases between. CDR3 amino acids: CASSQGRVYSNQPQHF. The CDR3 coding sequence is TGTGCCAGCAGCCAAGGGAGGGTCTATAGCAATCAGCCCCAGCATTTT.

CDR3 loop: CASSEVERGGGDTQYF. As DNA, the CDR3 is TGTGCCAGCAGTGAAGTCGAGCGGGGGGGCGGGGATACGCAGTATTTT. The rearrangement uses TRBV6-1 and TRBJ2-3; 10 bases align to TRBD2. This CDR3 is built from 16 residues. The V segment lost 1 base and the J segment 6 bases; nucleotides outside the gene matches: 7. Germline lookup yields CDR1 MNHNS and CDR2 SASEGT.

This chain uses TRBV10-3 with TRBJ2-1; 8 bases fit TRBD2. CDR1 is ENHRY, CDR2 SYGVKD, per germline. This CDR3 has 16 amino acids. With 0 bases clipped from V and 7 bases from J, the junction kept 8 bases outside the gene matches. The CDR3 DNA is TGTGCCATCAGTGAGTCAGGCGGGGGGCCGGGAAATGAGCAGTTCTTC. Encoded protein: CAISESGGGPGNEQFF.

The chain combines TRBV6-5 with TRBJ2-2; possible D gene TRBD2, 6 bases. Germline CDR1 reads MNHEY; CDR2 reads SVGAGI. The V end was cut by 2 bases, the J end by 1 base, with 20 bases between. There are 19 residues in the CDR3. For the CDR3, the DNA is TGTGCCAGCAGTTACCGACGGGGAGCGACCGGGGGGAACACCGGGGAGCTGTTTTTT. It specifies CASSYRRGATGGNTGELFF.

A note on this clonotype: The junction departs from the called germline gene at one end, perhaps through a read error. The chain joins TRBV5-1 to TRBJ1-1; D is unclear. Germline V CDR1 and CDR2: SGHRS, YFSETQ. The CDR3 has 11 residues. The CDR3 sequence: CAGSLGTEAFF. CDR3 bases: TGCGCCGGCAGCCTGGGGACTGAAGCTTTCTTT.